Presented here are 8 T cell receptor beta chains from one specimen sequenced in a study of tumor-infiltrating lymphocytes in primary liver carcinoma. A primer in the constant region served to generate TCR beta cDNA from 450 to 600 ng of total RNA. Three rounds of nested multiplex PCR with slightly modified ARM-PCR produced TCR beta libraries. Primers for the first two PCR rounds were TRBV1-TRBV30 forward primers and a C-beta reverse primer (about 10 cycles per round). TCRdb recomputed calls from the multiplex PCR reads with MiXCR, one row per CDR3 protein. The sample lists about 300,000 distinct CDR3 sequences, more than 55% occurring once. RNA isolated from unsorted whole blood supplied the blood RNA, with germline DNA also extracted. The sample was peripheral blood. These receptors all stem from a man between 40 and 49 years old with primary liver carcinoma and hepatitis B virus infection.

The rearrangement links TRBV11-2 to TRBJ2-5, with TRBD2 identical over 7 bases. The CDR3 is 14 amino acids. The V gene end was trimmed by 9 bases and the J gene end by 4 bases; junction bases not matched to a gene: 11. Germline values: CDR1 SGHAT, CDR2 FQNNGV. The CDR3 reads CARSTRLAGETQYF. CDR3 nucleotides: TGTGCCAGGAGTACTAGACTAGCTGGAGAGACCCAGTACTTC.

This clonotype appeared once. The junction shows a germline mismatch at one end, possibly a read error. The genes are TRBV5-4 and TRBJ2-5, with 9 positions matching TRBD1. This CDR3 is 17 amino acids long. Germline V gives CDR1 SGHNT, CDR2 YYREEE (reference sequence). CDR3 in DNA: TGTGCCAGCAGCTTGCCGAAGGGACAGGGTAGGATTGAGACCCAGAACTTC. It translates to CASSLPKGQGRIETQNF. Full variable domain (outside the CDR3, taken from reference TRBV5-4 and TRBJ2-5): ETGVTQSPTHLIKTRGQQVTLRCSSQSGHNTVSWYQQALGQGPQFIFQYYREEENGRGNFPPRFSGLQFPNYSSELNVNALELDDSALYLCASSLPKGQGRIETQNFGPGTRLLVL.

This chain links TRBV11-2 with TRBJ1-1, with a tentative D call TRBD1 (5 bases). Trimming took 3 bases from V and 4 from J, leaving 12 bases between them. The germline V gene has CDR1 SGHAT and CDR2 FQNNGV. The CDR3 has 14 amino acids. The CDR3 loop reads CASSFGTVGTEAFF. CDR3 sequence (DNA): TGTGCCAGCAGCTTCGGGACGGTGGGCACTGAAGCTTTCTTT.

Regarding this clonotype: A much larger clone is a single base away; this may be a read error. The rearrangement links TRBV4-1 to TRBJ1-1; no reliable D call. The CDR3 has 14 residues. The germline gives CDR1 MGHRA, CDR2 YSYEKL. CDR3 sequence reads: CASNQAGRITEAFF. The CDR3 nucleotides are TGCGCCAGCAACCAAGCGGGTCGGATAACTGAAGCTTTCTTT.

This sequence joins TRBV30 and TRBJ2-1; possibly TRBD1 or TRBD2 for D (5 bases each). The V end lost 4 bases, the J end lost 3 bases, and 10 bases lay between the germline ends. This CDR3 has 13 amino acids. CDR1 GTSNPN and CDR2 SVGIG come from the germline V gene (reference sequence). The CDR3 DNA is TGTGCCTGGACTGGGGGTTTCTACAATGAGCAGTTCTTC. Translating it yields CAWTGGFYNEQFF. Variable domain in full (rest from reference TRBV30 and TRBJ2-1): SQTIHQWPATLVQPVGSPLSLECTVEGTSNPNLYWYRQAAGRGLQLLFYSVGIGQISSEVPQNLSASRPQDRQFILSSKKLLLSDSGFYLCAWTGGFYNEQFFGPGTRLTVL.

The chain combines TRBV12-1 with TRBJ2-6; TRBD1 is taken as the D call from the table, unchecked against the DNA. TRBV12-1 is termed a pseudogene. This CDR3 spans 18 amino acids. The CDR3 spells CASSSRDRPFSGANVLTF. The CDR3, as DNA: TGTGCCAGCTCCTCGCGGGACAGGCCATTCTCTGGGGCCAACGTTCTGACTTTC.

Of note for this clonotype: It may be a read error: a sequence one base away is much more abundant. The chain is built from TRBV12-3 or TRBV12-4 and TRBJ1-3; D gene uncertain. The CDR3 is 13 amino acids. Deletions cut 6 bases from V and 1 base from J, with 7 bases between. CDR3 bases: TGTGCCAGCAGGAGGTGTTCTGGAAACACCATATATTTT. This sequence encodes CASRRCSGNTIYF.

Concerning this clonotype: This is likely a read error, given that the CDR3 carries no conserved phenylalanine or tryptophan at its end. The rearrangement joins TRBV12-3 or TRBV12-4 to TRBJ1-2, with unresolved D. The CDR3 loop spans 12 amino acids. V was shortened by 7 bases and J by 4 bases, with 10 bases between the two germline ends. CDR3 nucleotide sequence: TGTGCCAGCACCCCGGGAAGCTATGGCTACACCTCC. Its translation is CASTPGSYGYTS.